This TCR beta chain was recorded in a study of blood T cell repertoires in COVID-19 (dated by TCRdb to 2020 to 2021). About the study as a whole: Collaborator samples came from the United States, Italy and Spain and covered acute and convalescent phases of COVID-19. The sample metadata nearly always contained a de-identified subject ID, COVID-19 status, age in years and sex. The prospective study material was composed of cDNA or gDNA derived from T cells, B-cell-depleted T cells, or PBMCs. HLA class I and class II types, where available, came from metadata supplied by the sample provider rather than from assay-based typing. The dataset comprised deeply sampled blood TCRbeta repertoires from subjects exposed to, actively infected with, or recovered from COVID-19. A freely available public database, intended as a resource for researchers studying the immune response to SARS-CoV-2, is where the repertoires were released. Samples were obtained from the ongoing ImmuneRACE study (first 160 participants) and from over 1,000 subjects provided by 6 global collaborators.

The immunoSEQ Assay, a bias-controlled multiplex PCR, was used to amplify TCRbeta CDR3 regions from genomic DNA. The paper's data handling went like this. The number of nucleated cells in each sample was estimated from the amplification of reference gene primers within the assay. To quantify the absolute abundance of each unique TCRbeta CDR3 rearrangement, sequence reads were collapsed and filtered. For each sample, productive Simpson clonality was calculated as the square root of Simpson's diversity index across productive rearrangements. TCRdb's version of the immuneACCESS table is confined to in-frame rearrangements and falls short of the full clone set. An unresolved V gene accounts for under half of the shortfall where checked; the remainder is of unknown origin. The V and J calls and clone size are taken from that table; D and trimming were inferred from the DNA. For this sample the table gives fewer than 300,000 clones, of which 80% to 95% were detected only once. The ten most abundant clones make up roughly 1.1% of the sample.

Overall study outcomes, separate from this receptor: How much clinical and demographic metadata was included differed by source and by participant, and the metadata was provided uncurated.

The CDR1 and CDR2 encoded by the germline V gene (reference sequence) are SGHAT and FQDESV. Trimming takes 3 bases off V and 0 bases off J; junction bases not matched to a gene: 4. Spanning cysteine to phenylalanine, the CDR3 consists of 16 amino acids. The kept DNA is CDR3 alone, 48 bases in frame from the first base. Participants in the prospective study were enrolled through a virtual design, were aged roughly 18 to 95 years, and lived in approximately 25 United States geographic areas. In the prospective study, participants were assigned to cohorts based on the clinical history participants reported in a screening survey and a study questionnaire. Recovered participants in ImmuneRACE Cohort 3 were defined by two consecutive negative NP/OP PCR tests, clearance by a healthcare professional, or resolution of symptoms. Each participant in the prospective study had whole blood, serum and a nasopharyngeal or oropharyngeal swab collected by mobile phlebotomists. Participants in the prospective study had the option to provide additional blood draws and questionnaires over a roughly 2-month period. Before DNA extraction, prospective study blood samples were shipped either frozen or at room temperature.

This clone was counted a single time. Its antigen is not yet known. It has no much larger one-base neighbor in the sample; base qualities were not kept. Sequencing was performed on PBMCs or T cells enriched from blood (not recorded which). The chain is made from TRBV11-1 and TRBJ2-7; a stretch of 11 junction bases matches TRBD1. This clonotype was obtained from a woman in her thirties who had recovered from COVID-19. Here the CDR3 is given as CASSFPGTGGSYEQYF. DNA sequence: TGTGCCAGCAGCTTCCCCGGGACAGGGGGCTCCTACGAGCAGTACTTC.